Below, 10 T cell receptor beta chains from the same sample are listed, as sequenced in a study of chemoradiotherapy in HPV16-positive cancers. Repertoires were generated with immunoSEQ multiplex PCR, while TCRdb's copy carries only in-frame clones and drops some. The sample lists 1,000 to 1,500 clones, 75% to 85% seen once, with 11% to 15% in the top ten. This sample comprised tumor tissue, obtained from a patient who underwent chemoradiotherapy. Source of these receptors: a human donor with HPV-associated anogenital cancer.

The chain joins TRBV7-2 to TRBJ1-6; D unclear. Trimming left V 5 bases short and J 1 base short, with 12 bases between. Per germline, CDR1 SGHTA and CDR2 FQGNSA. The CDR3 totals 16 residues. The CDR3 sequence: CASSPTVGSYNSPLHF. The DNA of the CDR3 is TGTGCCAGCAGCCCAACTGTGGGGTCCTATAATTCACCCCTCCACTTT.

This clone appeared once. This chain links TRBV7-3 with TRBJ2-3; D is possibly TRBD2 (6 bases). Trimming left V 4 bases short and J 1 base short, with 15 bases between. The CDR3 loop spans 16 amino acids. CDR1 and CDR2 (germline): SGHTA, FQGTGA. CDR3 DNA sequence: TGTGCCAGCAGCTCGGGGGTCGGGTCTGGCACAGATACGCAGTATTTT. Residues: CASSSGVGSGTDTQYF.

This clone is labeled large. The gene calls are TRBV6-1 and TRBJ1-6; D is unclear. Germline V lookup: CDR1 MNHNS, CDR2 SASEGT. V lost 5 bases and J 0 bases, leaving 8 bases between the germline ends. The CDR3 sequence is 15 residues long. The CDR3 protein is CASSPDTSYNSPLHF. CDR3 DNA: TGTGCCAGCAGTCCCGACACCTCCTATAATTCACCCCTCCACTTT.

This clone was counted a few times. The chain couples TRBV15 to TRBJ2-7; 8 bases are shared with TRBD2. CDR1 and CDR2 from the germline V gene are LNHNV and YYDKDF (reference sequence). Trimming at V came to 0 bases and at J to 4 bases, leaving 5 bases not matched to a gene. This CDR3 comprises 15 residues. DNA for the CDR3: TGTGCCACCAGCAGAGATACCAGCGGGAGTTACGAGCAGTACTTC. Its protein product is CATSRDTSGSYEQYF.

The chain employs TRBV11-2 and TRBJ2-5; D might be TRBD1 (6 bases). Germline V gene sequence: CDR1 SGHAT, CDR2 FQNNGV. V was cut by 5 bases and J by 2 bases, with 15 bases left in between. There are 15 residues in the CDR3. CDR3 in amino acids: CASSTRQAEQETQYF. CDR3 DNA: TGTGCCAGCAGCACACGACAGGCCGAACAAGAGACCCAGTACTTC.

The rearrangement links TRBV29-1 to TRBJ1-6; D remains ambiguous. Germline values: CDR1 SQVTM, CDR2 ANQGSEA. This CDR3 contains 14 residues. Trimming left V 0 bases short and J 10 bases short, with 13 bases between. In nucleotides, the CDR3 is TGCAGCGTTGAAGATCCGAGCTGGGGATCACCCCTCCACTTT. Translated: CSVEDPSWGSPLHF.

The chain recombines TRBV7-2 with TRBJ2-2; 8 nucleotides match TRBD1. J lost 4 bases, V lost 5 bases, and 9 bases had no gene match. CDR1 is SGHTA and CDR2 is FQGNSA in the germline V gene. The length of the CDR3 is 16 residues. The CDR3 bases are TGTGCCAGCAGCCCCCGACAGGGGCTCGGCACCGGGGAGCTGTTTTTT. Protein: CASSPRQGLGTGELFF.

The chain couples TRBV7-9 to TRBJ1-2; 9 positions match TRBD1. This CDR3 region has 14 residues. V trimming: 5 bases; J trimming: 2 bases; junction bases outside the gene matches: 3. CDR1 SEHNR and CDR2 FQNEAQ come from the germline V gene (reference sequence). The CDR3 DNA reads TGTGCCAGCAGCCCGGGACAGGGAAACTATGGCTACACCTTC. It is translated as CASSPGQGNYGYTF.

The chain combines TRBV2 with TRBJ1-2; D is undetermined. Germline V gives CDR1 SNHLY, CDR2 FYNNEI. V was clipped by 6 bases and J by 4 bases, with 12 bases between them. The CDR3 has 13 residues. The CDR3 sequence is CASSEPGGYGYTF. DNA of the CDR3: TGTGCCAGCAGCGAACCAGGAGGCTATGGCTACACCTTC.

This chain uses TRBV5-6 with TRBJ2-1; the D gene is possibly TRBD2 (6 bases). V lost 4 bases to trimming and J lost 0 bases, with 14 bases between them. Germline CDR1 is SGHDT and CDR2 is YYEEEE. This CDR3 spans 16 amino acids. DNA of the CDR3: TGTGCCAGCAGCACCAGGGACTCCCACTCCTACAATGAGCAGTTCTTC. Encoded protein: CASSTRDSHSYNEQFF. The whole variable domain, remainder taken from reference TRBV5-6 and TRBJ2-1, is DAGVTQSPTHLIKTRGQQVTLRCSPKSGHDTVSWYQQALGQGPQFIFQYYEEEERQRGNFPDRFSGHQFPNYSSELNVNALLLGDSALYLCASSTRDSHSYNEQFFGPGTRLTVL.